This TCR beta chain came from a study of CD8 T cell repertoires and HIV-1 epitope variants. Study in general: Twenty-five autologous and known Gag and Nef epitope variant peptides each stimulated T cells separately. Enriched T cells were co-cultured with equal numbers of autologous T cell-negative antigen-presenting cells. Controls were a CMV, EBV and flu peptide pool, Ebola AY9 negative control, and no-peptide well.

Some clones are missing from TCRdb's copy, which holds only in-frame ones; the method was immunoSEQ multiplex PCR. The sample lists under 6,500 clones; roughly 65% were seen once. CDR1 is SEHNR and CDR2 is FQNEAQ in the germline V gene (reference sequence). The CDR3 has 14 residues. With 5 bases clipped from V and 7 bases from J, the junction kept 8 bases outside the gene matches. This clone occurred a few times. Antigen: not known. The genes are TRBV7-9 and TRBJ1-5, with TRBD1 identical over 7 bases. The sample consisted of cultured CD8+ T cells derived from PBMCs. The sequence was obtained from a male donor with HIV. CDR3 sequence reads: CASSPIMTGQPQHF. Written as DNA, the CDR3 is TGTGCCAGCAGCCCTATAATGACAGGGCAGCCCCAGCATTTT.